The present T cell receptor beta chain was sequenced within a study of regulatory T cells in long-lasting Graves disease. Documented time point: persistent/refractory GD, antithyroid drugs over 5 years with positive TRAb. PBMC RNA was the source of the TCR library. Of note for this clonotype: Its antigen is currently unknown.

There are 15 residues in the CDR3. Trimming took off 1 base at V and 5 bases at J, with 11 bases between the two ends. Per the germline V gene, CDR1 is SGHTA and CDR2 is FQGNSA. Arm-PCR of CDR3 regions and iRepertoire HTBI primers were the basis on which TCR beta libraries were built. Each CDR3 protein is one row after TCRdb ran MiXCR on the multiplex PCR reads. The table shows 350,000 to 450,000 distinct CDR3 sequences, with around a fifth occurring only once. Study-level findings and limits: Whereas new patients shared 800 to 1,000 public clonotypes, persistent patients shared more, at 2,500 to 3,500. Blood alone, not thyroid tissue, was studied. Persistent disease exhibited a predilection for TRBV28, TRBJ1-2 and TRBJ2-5.

The rearrangement uses TRBV7-2 and TRBJ1-4, with D unresolved. The source material was peripheral blood mononuclear cells (PBMCs), sampled when the disease was refractory, from a patient treated with antithyroid drugs. The source of this sequence is a female donor with Graves disease. The CDR3 DNA reads as TGTGCCAGCAGCTTAGGCCAGATTGGGAATGAAAAACTGTTTTTT. It yields the protein CASSLGQIGNEKLFF.